The rows below give T cell receptor beta chains drawn from one sample of a study of CD8 T cells in ankylosing spondylitis. TCRdb re-derived calls from the 5' RACE reads in MiXCR, one entry per CDR3 protein. Of 250,000 to 300,000 distinct CDR3 sequences listed, 15% to 20% are singletons. The sequencing sample was made of blood, either unsorted or a sorted T cell fraction (not recorded which). These receptors all come from a male donor with ankylosing spondylitis or in good health (not recorded which). The CDR3 runs from the conserved cysteine through the conserved F or W. D genes are given only for firm matches. Not all rows give a size; the values are once, few, many and, for expanded clones, a class.

j_call clone_size d_call v_call cdr3_aa cdr3_nt
TRBJ2-1 . TRBD2 TRBV12-3/TRBV12-4 CASSNPGTSVSYNEQFF TGTGCCAGCAGTAACCCCGGGACTAGCGTCAGCTACAATGAGCAGTTCTTC
TRBJ2-3 few TRBD2 TRBV20-1 CSARDGIAGGPDTQYF TGCAGTGCTAGAGATGGGATAGCGGGAGGGCCAGATACGCAGTATTTT
TRBJ2-7 . TRBD2 TRBV4-1 CASSQGEGGLEHYEQYF TGCGCCAGCAGCCAAGGCGAAGGGGGACTAGAGCACTACGAGCAGTACTTC
TRBJ1-3 . TRBD1 TRBV12-3/TRBV12-4 CASSQGAGNTIYF TGTGCCAGCAGTCAGGGGGCCGGAAACACCATATATTTT
TRBJ2-1 many . TRBV5-1 CASSLTRAAYNEQFF TGCGCCAGCAGCTTGACGCGGGCCGCCTACAATGAGCAGTTCTTC
TRBJ2-1 . TRBD2 TRBV9 CASTFSGNSYNEQFF TGTGCCAGCACCTTTAGCGGGAACTCCTACAATGAGCAGTTCTTC
TRBJ2-1 . . TRBV28 CASSPLYNEQFF TGTGCCAGCAGCCCTCTGTACAATGAGCAGTTCTTC
TRBJ2-1 . TRBD2 TRBV4-3 CASSQDSSGYNEQFF TGCGCCAGCAGCCAAGATTCTAGCGGGTACAATGAGCAGTTCTTC
TRBJ2-3 few . TRBV21-1 CASSNADRGTDTQYF TGTGCCAGCAGCAATGCAGACAGGGGCACAGATACGCAGTATTTT
TRBJ2-7 once . TRBV5-1 CASGAQGGIDTYEQYF TGCGCCAGCGGCGCGCAGGGGGGGATTGATACCTACGAGCAGTACTTC
TRBJ1-5 . . TRBV3-1 CASSQVAGAETSPQPQHF TGTGCCAGCAGCCAAGTGGCCGGTGCAGAAACGAGTCCCCAGCCCCAGCATTTT
TRBJ2-3 . . TRBV11-2 CASSSGQGRLNTQYF TGTGCCAGCAGCTCCGGGCAGGGGCGTCTTAATACGCAGTATTTT
TRBJ1-1 . . TRBV4-1 CASSQDLDHTEAFF TGCGCCAGCAGCCAAGATCTTGATCACACTGAAGCTTTCTTT
TRBJ2-7 . . TRBV6-2/TRBV6-3 CASNRDIVYEQYF TGTGCCAGCAACCGGGACATCGTCTACGAGCAGTACTTC
TRBJ2-7 . . TRBV5-1 CASSLATGRDEQYF TGCGCCAGCAGCTTGGCCACAGGGCGAGACGAGCAGTACTTC
TRBJ2-7 many TRBD1 TRBV4-3 CASSQDLGQGLSEQYF TGCGCCAGCAGCCAAGATCTGGGACAGGGGTTGTCCGAGCAGTACTTC
TRBJ2-1 . TRBD2 TRBV25-1 CASSTSGRRGNEQFF TGTGCCAGCAGTACTAGCGGGAGGCGGGGTAATGAGCAGTTCTTC
TRBJ2-1 few . TRBV20-1 CSAHHLWVVALNEQFF TGCAGTGCTCACCACCTCTGGGTCGTAGCTCTCAATGAGCAGTTCTTC
TRBJ2-7 few . TRBV11-2 CASTPLGDFLEQYF TGTGCCAGCACCCCGTTGGGGGACTTCTTGGAGCAGTACTTC
TRBJ2-3 many . TRBV27 CASSLNRRGSDTQYF TGTGCCAGCAGTTTAAATCGTCGGGGGAGCGATACGCAGTATTTT
TRBJ1-1 . . TRBV7-9 CASSLEPGQYEAFF TGTGCCAGCAGCTTAGAGCCCGGGCAGTACGAAGCTTTCTTT
TRBJ2-2 few . TRBV12-3/TRBV12-4 CASSLAGRGGELFF TGTGCCAGCAGTTTAGCAGGCCGGGGCGGGGAGCTGTTTTTT
TRBJ1-2 . . TRBV13 CASSFEEGGYTF TGTGCCAGCAGCTTCGAAGAGGGAGGCTACACCTTC
TRBJ1-1 . . TRBV29-1 CSSSPGDQAFF TGCAGCTCCTCTCCAGGGGACCAAGCTTTCTTT
TRBJ2-7 many . TRBV3-1 CASSQGGTYEQYF TGTGCCAGCAGCCAAGGGGGAACATACGAGCAGTACTTC
TRBJ2-3 few TRBD2 TRBV7-7 CASSPDLAGNADTQYF TGTGCTAGCAGCCCAGACCTAGCGGGAAATGCAGATACGCAGTATTTT
TRBJ2-1 . TRBD2 TRBV6-2/TRBV6-3 CASSYDSGRAGYEQFF TGTGCCAGCAGTTACGATAGCGGGAGGGCAGGGTATGAGCAGTTCTTC
TRBJ2-3 . . TRBV4-1 CASSQDFPGTDTQYF TGCGCCAGCAGCCAAGATTTTCCAGGCACAGATACGCAGTATTTT
TRBJ1-5 few . TRBV6-1 CATGQGQDQPQHF TGTGCCACCGGTCAGGGCCAGGATCAGCCCCAGCATTTT
TRBJ2-7 few TRBD2 TRBV20-1 CSARFLAGDDYEQYF TGCAGTGCTAGATTCCTAGCGGGGGACGACTACGAGCAGTACTTC
TRBJ2-3 . TRBD2 TRBV28 CASSFLFGSSGETDTQYF TGTGCCAGCAGTTTTTTATTTGGGTCTAGCGGTGAGACAGATACGCAGTATTTT
TRBJ2-3 . TRBD1 TRBV7-9 CASSLTTGGVTQYF TGTGCCAGCAGCTTAACCACAGGGGGCGTTACGCAGTATTTT
TRBJ2-1 . . TRBV2 CASSEADGYNEQFF TGTGCCAGCAGTGAAGCGGACGGCTACAATGAGCAGTTCTTC
TRBJ2-2 . . TRBV4-1 CASSQDPSLTGELFF TGCGCCAGCAGCCAAGACCCCAGTCTAACCGGGGAGCTGTTTTTT
TRBJ2-7 few TRBD1 TRBV12-3/TRBV12-4 CASSFGTEFYEQYF TGTGCCAGCAGTTTTGGGACAGAATTCTACGAGCAGTACTTC
TRBJ2-5 few TRBD2 TRBV2 CASSSLAGPIGGQETQYF TGTGCCAGCAGTTCCCTAGCGGGACCTATCGGGGGGCAAGAGACCCAGTACTTC
TRBJ2-3 . . TRBV6-5 CASSSLGGGTDTQYF TGTGCCAGCAGTTCTTTGGGGGGAGGTACAGATACGCAGTATTTT
TRBJ2-7 once TRBD1 TRBV9 CASSASGTGVSEQYF TGTGCCAGCAGCGCTTCCGGGACAGGGGTATCCGAGCAGTACTTC
TRBJ2-7 many . TRBV29-1 CSVEGLSSYEQYF TGCAGCGTTGAAGGTCTCAGCTCCTACGAGCAGTACTTC
TRBJ2-7 few TRBD2 TRBV4-2 CASSQEASGTSLTYEQYF TGTGCCAGCAGCCAAGAGGCTAGCGGGACCTCGTTGACCTACGAGCAGTACTTC
TRBJ2-7 many . TRBV29-1 CSVQAADSYEQYF TGCAGCGTCCAGGCGGCGGACTCCTACGAGCAGTACTTC
TRBJ2-2 many . TRBV29-1 CSVASAENTGELFF TGCAGCGTTGCTTCGGCGGAGAACACCGGGGAGCTGTTTTTT
TRBJ2-7 many . TRBV7-9 CASSFNPGTFSYEQYF TGTGCCAGCAGCTTTAATCCAGGGACCTTCTCCTACGAGCAGTACTTC
TRBJ2-3 . TRBD2 TRBV5-1 CATGETSGNPPSDTQYF TGCGCCACCGGGGAGACTAGCGGGAACCCCCCGTCAGATACGCAGTATTTT
TRBJ1-6 many . TRBV12-3/TRBV12-4 CASSLSRMKREDSPLHF TGTGCCAGCAGTTTGTCACGCATGAAAAGAGAAGATTCACCCCTCCACTTT
TRBJ1-1 few . TRBV29-1 CSVEAGLNEAFF TGCAGCGTTGAAGCAGGGTTGAATGAAGCTTTCTTT
TRBJ2-4 few . TRBV4-1 CASSQGLAILAKNIQYF TGCGCCAGCAGCCAGGGGCTAGCGATTCTAGCCAAAAACATTCAGTACTTC
TRBJ2-5 . . TRBV5-1 CASSLAQQETQYF TGCGCCAGCAGCTTGGCGCAACAAGAGACCCAGTACTTC
TRBJ2-1 few . TRBV20-1 CSARGQGDEQFF TGCAGTGCTAGAGGTCAGGGTGATGAGCAGTTCTTC
TRBJ1-5 few . TRBV7-9 CASSLAGSQPQHF TGTGCCAGCAGCTTAGCGGGGAGTCAGCCCCAGCATTTT
TRBJ2-3 few TRBD2 TRBV7-9 CASSLADRLAETQYF TGTGCCAGCAGCTTAGCGGACAGACTAGCGGAGACGCAGTATTTT
TRBJ2-3 many . TRBV10-3 CAISDPLAGSTDTQYF TGTGCCATCAGTGACCCGCTTGCAGGGAGCACAGATACGCAGTATTTT
TRBJ2-1 . TRBD2 TRBV29-1 CSVVVETSGRRDEQFF TGCAGCGTTGTTGTGGAGACTAGCGGGAGAAGGGATGAGCAGTTCTTC
TRBJ2-7 . . TRBV20-1 CSARDYRESYEQYF TGCAGTGCTAGAGATTACAGGGAGTCCTACGAGCAGTACTTC
TRBJ2-7 many . TRBV6-2/TRBV6-3 CASSYVYEQYF TGTGCCAGCAGTTACGTGTACGAGCAGTACTTC
TRBJ1-2 . . TRBV12-3/TRBV12-4 CASSLPGSYGYTF TGTGCCAGCAGTTTGCCGGGGTCCTATGGCTACACCTTC
TRBJ2-7 many . TRBV28 CASSFWGYEQYF TGTGCCAGCAGTTTCTGGGGCTACGAGCAGTACTTC
TRBJ2-7 . TRBD2 TRBV7-9 CASSLVPSGYEAYEQYF TGTGCCAGCAGCTTAGTCCCTAGCGGGTATGAAGCCTACGAGCAGTACTTC